This is a list of T cell receptor beta chains from one sample in a study of beta chain features in type 1 diabetes. The assay was immunoSEQ multiplex PCR, and TCRdb's table has in-frame clones only and misses some. In the table there are a few hundred thousand clones, 25% to 30% of which are singletons. The source material was central memory CD4+ T cells from blood. Receptors originate from a man aged 25-45 years in good health. Both conserved end residues are part of each CDR3. The D gene is left open where the match is weak. The size entry is marked missing in some rows and otherwise reads once, few, many or a size class.

J gene: TRBJ2-3; clone size: few; V gene: TRBV25-1; D gene: NA; CDR3 DNA: TGTGCCAGCAGGGGACTCACAGATACGCAGTATTTT; CDR3 protein: CASRGLTDTQYF
J gene: TRBJ2-7; clone size: NA; V gene: TRBV7-8; D gene: NA; CDR3 DNA: TGTGCCAGCAGCCCTATCCCGGTTGTGCTCTACGAGCAGTACTTC; CDR3 protein: CASSPIPVVLYEQYF
J gene: TRBJ2-7; clone size: few; V gene: TRBV10-3; D gene: TRBD2; CDR3 DNA: TGTGCCACAGGACTAGCGGGCGGCGAGCAGTACTTC; CDR3 protein: CATGLAGGEQYF
J gene: TRBJ1-1; clone size: few; V gene: TRBV28; D gene: NA; CDR3 DNA: TGTGCCAGCACTTACACGAACACTGAAGCTTTCTTT; CDR3 protein: CASTYTNTEAFF
J gene: TRBJ1-1; clone size: NA; V gene: TRBV4-2; D gene: TRBD1; CDR3 DNA: TGTGCCAGCACTCGGACAGGGGGCGCGAAGAACACTGAAGCTTTCTTT; CDR3 protein: CASTRTGGAKNTEAFF
J gene: TRBJ2-2; clone size: many; V gene: TRBV15; D gene: TRBD1; CDR3 DNA: TGTGCCACCAGCAGAGATCGACAGGGGGCTAACACCGGGGAGCTGTTTTTT; CDR3 protein: CATSRDRQGANTGELFF
J gene: TRBJ2-1; clone size: NA; V gene: TRBV27; D gene: NA; CDR3 DNA: TGTGCCAGCAGTTCCGACCAACGTTTCAATGAGCAGTTCTTC; CDR3 protein: CASSSDQRFNEQFF
J gene: TRBJ2-1; clone size: NA; V gene: TRBV27; D gene: TRBD2; CDR3 DNA: TGTGCCAGCAGTGTACTAGCGGGAGTCAATGAGCAGTTCTTC; CDR3 protein: CASSVLAGVNEQFF
J gene: TRBJ2-1; clone size: NA; V gene: TRBV4-3; D gene: TRBD2; CDR3 DNA: TGCGCCAGCAGCCAAGAAAGGGGCGGGAGGGCCAATGAGCAGTTCTTC; CDR3 protein: CASSQERGGRANEQFF
J gene: TRBJ2-1; clone size: NA; V gene: TRBV28; D gene: NA; CDR3 DNA: TGTGCCAGCAGTTTATTAGAAGGAACCTACAATGAGCAGTTCTTC; CDR3 protein: CASSLLEGTYNEQFF
J gene: TRBJ2-5; clone size: NA; V gene: TRBV5-1; D gene: NA; CDR3 DNA: TGCGCCAGCAGCTTGTCTCGGCTTCAAGAGACCCAGTACTTC; CDR3 protein: CASSLSRLQETQYF
J gene: TRBJ2-1; clone size: NA; V gene: TRBV18; D gene: TRBD2; CDR3 DNA: TGTGCCAGCTCACCATCGGGACTAGCGGGTCTCACCGCCTCCTACAATGAGCAGTTCTTC; CDR3 protein: CASSPSGLAGLTASYNEQFF
J gene: TRBJ2-1; clone size: few; V gene: TRBV7-9; D gene: NA; CDR3 DNA: TGTGCCAGCAACCCCGGACAGAACAATGAGCAGTTCTTC; CDR3 protein: CASNPGQNNEQFF
J gene: TRBJ1-1; clone size: NA; V gene: TRBV6-1; D gene: NA; CDR3 DNA: TGTGCCAGCAGCTTCCTACAGAGTGAAGCTTTCTTT; CDR3 protein: CASSFLQSEAFF
J gene: TRBJ2-5; clone size: few; V gene: TRBV5-4; D gene: NA; CDR3 DNA: TGTGCCAGCAGCTTGGATTCAGGGGCCTATGGGACCCAGTACTTC; CDR3 protein: CASSLDSGAYGTQYF
J gene: TRBJ1-1; clone size: few; V gene: TRBV4-3; D gene: NA; CDR3 DNA: TGCGCCAGCAGCCCGGGCATGGGAAAGAACACTGAAGCTTTCTTT; CDR3 protein: CASSPGMGKNTEAFF
J gene: TRBJ1-4; clone size: once; V gene: TRBV30; D gene: NA; CDR3 DNA: TGTGCCTGGACCCCTGGGGTTACAACTAATGAAAAACTGTTTTTT; CDR3 protein: CAWTPGVTTNEKLFF
J gene: TRBJ1-1; clone size: few; V gene: TRBV30; D gene: NA; CDR3 DNA: TGTGCCTGCCGGGCGCAGAACACTGAAGCTTTCTTT; CDR3 protein: CACRAQNTEAFF
J gene: TRBJ1-6; clone size: few; V gene: TRBV12-5; D gene: TRBD1; CDR3 DNA: TGTGCTAGTGGTCCGGGACAGGGGAATTCACCCCTCCACTTT; CDR3 protein: CASGPGQGNSPLHF
J gene: TRBJ1-1; clone size: few; V gene: TRBV5-1; D gene: NA; CDR3 DNA: TGCGCCAGCACCCTTGGCCGTGCGGGTTTCATGAACACTGAAGCTTTCTTT; CDR3 protein: CASTLGRAGFMNTEAFF
J gene: TRBJ2-1; clone size: few; V gene: TRBV7-2; D gene: TRBD2; CDR3 DNA: TGTGCCAGCATACAAGGGACTAGCGGGTCCAATGAGCAGTTCTTC; CDR3 protein: CASIQGTSGSNEQFF
J gene: TRBJ2-3; clone size: NA; V gene: TRBV6-1; D gene: NA; CDR3 DNA: TGTGCCAGCAGGGCCGGGACTCGCACAGATACGCAGTATTTT; CDR3 protein: CASRAGTRTDTQYF
J gene: TRBJ2-5; clone size: NA; V gene: TRBV7-9; D gene: NA; CDR3 DNA: TGTGCCAGCAGTTTTTCCCAAGAGACCCAGTACTTC; CDR3 protein: CASSFSQETQYF
J gene: TRBJ2-7; clone size: NA; V gene: TRBV29-1; D gene: TRBD2; CDR3 DNA: TGCAGCGTTGTTGAAGCGGGAGAGGGGTCGTACTTC; CDR3 protein: CSVVEAGEGSYF
J gene: TRBJ2-7; clone size: few; V gene: TRBV7-2; D gene: NA; CDR3 DNA: TGTGCCAGCAGCTTAGGGGTTTCTCACTACGAGCAGTACTTC; CDR3 protein: CASSLGVSHYEQYF
J gene: TRBJ1-2; clone size: NA; V gene: TRBV6-5; D gene: NA; CDR3 DNA: TGTGCCAGCGGTGCCGGCGGTCCTAACTATGGCTACACCTTC; CDR3 protein: CASGAGGPNYGYTF
J gene: TRBJ1-3; clone size: few; V gene: TRBV18; D gene: NA; CDR3 DNA: TGTGCCAGCTCACAATCCCTGAGGGCTCAGGCTGGAAACACCATATATTTT; CDR3 protein: CASSQSLRAQAGNTIYF
J gene: TRBJ1-5; clone size: NA; V gene: TRBV2; D gene: NA; CDR3 DNA: TGTGCCAGCAGTGATGCGGGGGCGAGTCAGCCCCAGCATTTT; CDR3 protein: CASSDAGASQPQHF
J gene: TRBJ1-2; clone size: NA; V gene: TRBV7-9; D gene: NA; CDR3 DNA: TGTGCCAGCTCGAGGCGGGACTACACCTTC; CDR3 protein: CASSRRDYTF
J gene: TRBJ2-5; clone size: NA; V gene: TRBV9; D gene: TRBD1; CDR3 DNA: TGTGCCAGCAGCCCGAGGACAGGGGGTGAAGAGACCCAGTACTTC; CDR3 protein: CASSPRTGGEETQYF
J gene: TRBJ1-1; clone size: NA; V gene: TRBV30; D gene: NA; CDR3 DNA: TGTGCCTGGAGTGCGGACAGTACGAAAGCTTTCTTT; CDR3 protein: CAWSADSTKAFF
J gene: TRBJ2-5; clone size: NA; V gene: TRBV6-5; D gene: NA; CDR3 DNA: TGTGCCAGCTCCGGGGCGCGGGGAAGGCAAGAGACCCAGTACTTC; CDR3 protein: CASSGARGRQETQYF
J gene: TRBJ2-3; clone size: NA; V gene: TRBV2; D gene: TRBD2; CDR3 DNA: TGTGCCAGCAGCGGACTAGCGGGGGGAGATACGCAGTATTTT; CDR3 protein: CASSGLAGGDTQYF
J gene: TRBJ1-1; clone size: NA; V gene: TRBV30; D gene: NA; CDR3 DNA: TGTGCCTGGAGTGCAGGGCTGCTCCGTGAAGCTTTCTTT; CDR3 protein: CAWSAGLLREAFF
J gene: TRBJ2-1; clone size: NA; V gene: TRBV15; D gene: NA; CDR3 DNA: TGTGCCACCAGCAGAGATACGGTCCGGGGAAACAATGAGCAGTTCTTC; CDR3 protein: CATSRDTVRGNNEQFF
J gene: TRBJ2-7; clone size: NA; V gene: TRBV4-2; D gene: NA; CDR3 DNA: TGTGCCAGCAGCCAAGGTGATGGTTTATACGAGCAGTACTTC; CDR3 protein: CASSQGDGLYEQYF
J gene: TRBJ2-3; clone size: few; V gene: TRBV7-9; D gene: NA; CDR3 DNA: TGTGCCAGCAGCTTATCGTTAAATACGCAGTATTTT; CDR3 protein: CASSLSLNTQYF
J gene: TRBJ2-3; clone size: few; V gene: TRBV6-1; D gene: NA; CDR3 DNA: TGTGCCAGCAGTGTTAGAAGGAGAGATCCGGATACGCAGTATTTT; CDR3 protein: CASSVRRRDPDTQYF
J gene: TRBJ2-7; clone size: many; V gene: TRBV6-1; D gene: NA; CDR3 DNA: TGTGCCAGCAGTGTCTTGGGGGGAACCTACGAGCAGTACTTC; CDR3 protein: CASSVLGGTYEQYF
J gene: TRBJ2-5; clone size: few; V gene: TRBV14; D gene: NA; CDR3 DNA: TGTGCCAGCAGCCCCGGAGCGCGGACGGGGGAGACCCAGTACTTC; CDR3 protein: CASSPGARTGETQYF
J gene: TRBJ2-2; clone size: few; V gene: TRBV30; D gene: TRBD1; CDR3 DNA: TGTGCCTGGACAGGGGGCCCGTATAACACCGGGGAGCTGTTTTTT; CDR3 protein: CAWTGGPYNTGELFF
J gene: TRBJ2-5; clone size: NA; V gene: TRBV28; D gene: NA; CDR3 DNA: TGTGCCAGCAGCTTTCTCCCTGTTGGGCTTCAGGAGACCCAGTACTTC; CDR3 protein: CASSFLPVGLQETQYF
J gene: TRBJ2-7; clone size: few; V gene: TRBV19; D gene: NA; CDR3 DNA: TGTGCCAGTAGTACTTTAAATGCGCCCTACGAGCAGTACTTC; CDR3 protein: CASSTLNAPYEQYF
J gene: TRBJ2-5; clone size: many; V gene: TRBV7-6; D gene: NA; CDR3 DNA: TGTGCCAGCAGCTTACGCGGGGAACAAGAGACCCAGTACTTC; CDR3 protein: CASSLRGEQETQYF
J gene: TRBJ2-3; clone size: many; V gene: TRBV29-1; D gene: TRBD1; CDR3 DNA: TGCAGCGTTGACGCGGGGACAGGGGGTCCTGATACGCAGTATTTT; CDR3 protein: CSVDAGTGGPDTQYF
J gene: TRBJ2-3; clone size: NA; V gene: TRBV28; D gene: TRBD2; CDR3 DNA: TGTGCCAGCAGTCCCAGCGGGAGGGTGACAGATACGCAGTATTTT; CDR3 protein: CASSPSGRVTDTQYF
J gene: TRBJ2-6; clone size: few; V gene: TRBV27; D gene: NA; CDR3 DNA: TGTGCCAGCAGTTTATCGGTGGCAGCTGGGGCCAACGTCCTGACTTTC; CDR3 protein: CASSLSVAAGANVLTF
J gene: TRBJ1-1; clone size: many; V gene: TRBV29-1; D gene: NA; CDR3 DNA: TGCAGCGTAGCCGGGGACACTGAAGCTTTCTTT; CDR3 protein: CSVAGDTEAFF
J gene: TRBJ2-1; clone size: NA; V gene: TRBV5-4; D gene: NA; CDR3 DNA: TGTGCCAGCAGCTTGGTAGGGAGCAATGAGCAGTTCTTC; CDR3 protein: CASSLVGSNEQFF
J gene: TRBJ1-6; clone size: many; V gene: TRBV7-9; D gene: NA; CDR3 DNA: TGTGCCAGCAGCTCAACTCGGGATTCACCCCTCCACTTT; CDR3 protein: CASSSTRDSPLHF
J gene: TRBJ2-3; clone size: once; V gene: TRBV28; D gene: NA; CDR3 DNA: TGTGCCAGCACTCCGGGGGGCGGGGGATCAGATACGCAGTATTTT; CDR3 protein: CASTPGGGGSDTQYF
J gene: TRBJ2-1; clone size: few; V gene: TRBV6-4; D gene: NA; CDR3 DNA: TGTGCCAGCAGTGATAGGAATGAGCAGTTCTTC; CDR3 protein: CASSDRNEQFF
J gene: TRBJ2-1; clone size: NA; V gene: TRBV12-2; D gene: NA; CDR3 DNA: TGTGCAAGTCGCTTTGTGGACGTGAGCTCCTACAATGAGCAGTTCTTC; CDR3 protein: CASRFVDVSSYNEQFF
J gene: TRBJ2-7; clone size: few; V gene: TRBV7-2; D gene: TRBD2; CDR3 DNA: TGTGCCAGCAAAGGACTAGCGGGTGACTTTTACGAGCAGTACTTC; CDR3 protein: CASKGLAGDFYEQYF
J gene: TRBJ2-1; clone size: few; V gene: TRBV7-9; D gene: TRBD2; CDR3 DNA: TGTGCCAGCAGCGCCGAACGAGCGGGGGTCCTGAATGAGCAGTTCTTC; CDR3 protein: CASSAERAGVLNEQFF
J gene: TRBJ2-5; clone size: many; V gene: TRBV5-1; D gene: NA; CDR3 DNA: TGCGCCAGCAGCTTTAAGCTGTGGGAGACCCAGTACTTC; CDR3 protein: CASSFKLWETQYF
J gene: TRBJ2-3; clone size: few; V gene: TRBV4-3; D gene: TRBD2; CDR3 DNA: TGCGCCAGCAGCCAGGAAACTAGCGGCACAGATACGCAGTATTTT; CDR3 protein: CASSQETSGTDTQYF